This T cell receptor (beta chain) was profiled in a study of CD8 T cells in Susac syndrome. The wider study: The Susac syndrome patients were therapy-naive, on corticosteroids, or on intravenous immunoglobulin alone at blood draw.

Germline assignment: CDR1 DFQATT and CDR2 SNEGSKA (reference sequence). J was trimmed by 3 bases and V by 2 bases; bases with no gene match: 1. The CDR3 sequence is 13 residues long. RNA, at roughly 0.45 to 1 ug, was reverse transcribed with random hexamers. TCRdb itself ran the immunoSEQ multiplex PCR reads through MiXCR, one entry per CDR3 protein. The table shows about 180,000 distinct CDR3 sequences, with about 95% occurring only once. The gene calls are TRBV20-1 and TRBJ1-2; 9 nucleotides align to TRBD1. The source material was CD4+ T cells from PBMCs. The source of this sequence is a human donor with Susac syndrome. CDR3 nucleotide sequence: TGCAGTGCTAGATGGGACAGGGACTATGGCTACACCTTC. Amino acids: CSARWDRDYGYTF.